This T cell receptor beta chain was recorded in a study of blood T cells in healthy people across ages. The authors ran a second PCR of about 6 to 12 cycles using a sample-barcoded 5' primer and a J-beta primer mix. Every sample produced at least 2.5 million CDR3-containing paired-end reads. TCRdb re-derived calls from the 5' RACE reads in MiXCR, one entry per CDR3 protein. The sample holds 1.2 million to 1.5 million distinct CDR3 sequences; 42% are singletons and the top ten take roughly 7.9%. PBMCs, at least 7 million per sample, were isolated. The sequenced material came from blood. This clonotype was obtained from a woman under 30 in good health.

CDR3 sequence: CASSRRVDYEQYF. CDR3 DNA sequence: TGTGCCAGCAGTCGCAGGGTGGACTACGAGCAGTACTTC. The V and J genes are TRBV27 and TRBJ2-7, with a tentative D call TRBD1 (5 bases). This CDR3 comprises 13 residues. CDR1 and CDR2 (germline): MNHEY, SMNVEV (reference sequence). The V and J ends lost 5 bases and 3 bases respectively, with 11 bases between them.